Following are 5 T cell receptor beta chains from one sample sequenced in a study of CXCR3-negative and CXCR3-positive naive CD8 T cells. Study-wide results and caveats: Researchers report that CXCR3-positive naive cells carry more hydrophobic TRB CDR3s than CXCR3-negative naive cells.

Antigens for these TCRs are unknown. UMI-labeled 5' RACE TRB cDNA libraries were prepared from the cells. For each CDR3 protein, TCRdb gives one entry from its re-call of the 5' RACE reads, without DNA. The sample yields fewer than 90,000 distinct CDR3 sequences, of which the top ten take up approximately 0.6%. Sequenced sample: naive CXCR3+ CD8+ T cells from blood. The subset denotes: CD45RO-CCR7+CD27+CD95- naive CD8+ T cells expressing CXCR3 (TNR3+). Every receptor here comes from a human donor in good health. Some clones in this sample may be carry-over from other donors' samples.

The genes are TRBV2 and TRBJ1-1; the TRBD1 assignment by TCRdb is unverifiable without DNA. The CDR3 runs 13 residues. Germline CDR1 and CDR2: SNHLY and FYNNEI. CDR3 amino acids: CASRSLGDTEAFF.

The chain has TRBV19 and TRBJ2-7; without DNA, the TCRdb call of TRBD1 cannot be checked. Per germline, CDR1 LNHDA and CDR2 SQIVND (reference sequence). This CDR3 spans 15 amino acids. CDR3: CASSFGTGGFNEQYF. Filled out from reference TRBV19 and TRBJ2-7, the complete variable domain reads DGGITQSPKYLFRKEGQNVTLSCEQNLNHDAMYWYRQDPGQGLRLIYYSQIVNDFQKGDIAEGYSVSREKKESFPLTVTSAQKNPTAFYLCASSFGTGGFNEQYFGPGTRLTVT.

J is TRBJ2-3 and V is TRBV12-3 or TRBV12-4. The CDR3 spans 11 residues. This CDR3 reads CASGSEDTQYF.

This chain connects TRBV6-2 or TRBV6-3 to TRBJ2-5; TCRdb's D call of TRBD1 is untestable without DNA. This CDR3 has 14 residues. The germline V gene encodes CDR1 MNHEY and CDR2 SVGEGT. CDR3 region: CASGSGRDQETQYF.

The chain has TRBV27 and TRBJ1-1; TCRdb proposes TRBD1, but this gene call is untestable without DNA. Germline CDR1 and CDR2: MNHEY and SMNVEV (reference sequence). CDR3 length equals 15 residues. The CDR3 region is CASRITQGARTEAFF.